The 23 T cell receptor beta chains below were found in one sample sequenced in a study of blood T cell repertoires in COVID-19 (dated by TCRdb to the early 2020s). Preparation of the library involved the immunoSEQ multiplex PCR assay. TCRdb obtained this table from immuneACCESS and retained in-frame rearrangements with V and J assigned. These tables miss some clones; where compared with another copy, unresolved V genes account for less than half of the shortfall, and the remainder is unexplained. This sample comprises some 200,000 clones, about 85% of them detected only once. The ten largest clones represent approximately 2% of the sample. Sequencing was performed on PBMCs or T cells enriched from blood (not recorded which). These receptors originate from a woman aged 30 to 39 who had recovered from COVID-19.

This sequence joins TRBV28 and TRBJ1-2; TRBD1 matches 8 bases. CDR3 length equals 13 residues. Trimming took 5 bases from V and 6 from J; bases not matched to a gene: 5. Germline V CDR1 and CDR2: MDHEN, SYDVKM. The CDR3 nucleotides are TGTGCCAGCAGTCCCGGACAGGGCCATGGCTACACCTTC. The encoded protein is CASSPGQGHGYTF.

The chain combines TRBV5-1 with TRBJ1-2; 7 bases map to TRBD1. The CDR3 length is 14 residues. The V gene end was trimmed by 0 bases and the J gene end by 6 bases; junction bases not matched to a gene: 5. The germline CDR1 and CDR2 sequences are SGHRS and YFSETQ. In nucleotides, the CDR3 is TGCGCCAGCAGCTTGGAACAGGGGTTCGATGGCTACACCTTC. Residues: CASSLEQGFDGYTF. Full variable domain (outside the CDR3, taken from reference TRBV5-1 and TRBJ1-2): KAGVTQTPRYLIKTRGQQVTLSCSPISGHRSVSWYQQTPGQGLQFLFEYFSETQRNKGNFPGRFSGRQFSNSRSEMNVSTLELGDSALYLCASSLEQGFDGYTFGSGTRLTVV.

The chain links TRBV19 to TRBJ1-2, with TRBD1 as a possible D gene (6 bases). V lost 5 bases to trimming and J lost 8 bases, with 15 bases between them. Germline CDR1 is LNHDA and CDR2 is SQIVND (reference sequence). The CDR3 is 13 residues long. CDR3 sequence: CASSPRTASGYTF. The CDR3 nucleotides read TGTGCCAGTAGTCCGCGGACAGCTAGCGGCTACACCTTC.

The gene calls are TRBV7-9 and TRBJ1-1; possibly TRBD1 for D (6 bases). This CDR3 region has 14 residues. CDR1 SEHNR and CDR2 FQNEAQ come from the germline V gene (reference sequence). V dropped 4 bases and J dropped 6 bases, with 15 bases sitting between them. CDR3 DNA: TGTGCCAGCAGCTCAGCCACAGGGATCGCTGAAGCTTTCTTT. Its protein is CASSSATGIAEAFF.

The J gene is TRBJ1-1, the V gene TRBV9; D might be TRBD1 (5 bases). The CDR3 runs to 14 residues. Per the germline V gene, CDR1 is SGDLS and CDR2 is YYNGEE. Between the trimmed V and J ends, which lost 0 bases and 3 bases, there was a span of 9 bases. The CDR3 DNA reads TGTGCCAGCAGCGTAGGGGGGGATGACACTGAAGCTTTCTTT. Translated, it gives CASSVGGDDTEAFF.

The V call is TRBV9, the J call TRBJ1-4, with D possibly being TRBD1 (6 bases). The CDR3 consists of 14 residues. Germline values: CDR1 SGDLS, CDR2 YYNGEE. V gave up 3 bases and J gave up 4 bases, with 10 bases separating them. The DNA for the CDR3 is TGTGCCAGCAGCGAGACAGGTCTTAATGAAAAACTGTTTTTT. As protein: CASSETGLNEKLFF.

This chain connects TRBV12-5 to TRBJ2-1, with unresolved D. Germline V gene data show CDR1 as LGHNT and CDR2 as FRNRAP. The CDR3 is made up of 14 amino acids. Deletions cut 2 bases from V and 7 bases from J, with 12 bases between. CDR3 region: CASGLTPGVNEQFF. DNA for the CDR3: TGTGCTAGTGGTTTGACCCCAGGTGTTAATGAGCAGTTCTTC.

This clone was seen once. This CDR3 is CASSLAGGNTIYF. The CDR3 region has the DNA TGTGCCAGCAGCTTAGCCGGGGGAAACACCATATATTTT. The chain combines TRBV7-9 with TRBJ1-3; no clear D gene. The V end was cut by 0 bases, the J end by 4 bases, with 4 bases between. The V gene's germline CDR1 is SEHNR and CDR2 FQNEAQ (reference sequence). CDR3 length equals 13 residues.

J is TRBJ1-2 and V is TRBV29-1, with D possibly matching TRBD1 (6 bases). The V gene lost 5 bases and the J gene lost 4 bases, with 14 bases spanning the gap. The CDR3 loop spans 13 amino acids. The germline gives CDR1 SQVTM, CDR2 ANQGSEA. CDR3 sequence reads: CSVYRGGGYGYTF. CDR3 in DNA: TGCAGCGTTTACCGGGGGGGCGGCTATGGCTACACCTTC.

This clone was seen just once. The V and J genes are TRBV27 and TRBJ1-4; D unresolved. CDR3 length equals 14 residues. V gave up 5 bases and J gave up 5 bases, with 12 bases separating them. Germline V gene data show CDR1 as MNHEY and CDR2 as SMNVEV (reference sequence). The CDR3 nucleotides are TGTGCCAGCAGTGAGAGAGGGTCGAATGAAAAACTGTTTTTT. Translation: CASSERGSNEKLFF.

This chain uses TRBV5-6 with TRBJ1-2; no definite D call. V was shortened by 4 bases and J by 4 bases, with 5 bases between the two germline ends. The CDR3 covers 11 residues. From germline, CDR1 is SGHDT and CDR2 YYEEEE. CDR3 bases: TGTGCCAGCAGCGGCAGCTATGGCTACACCTTC. It encodes CASSGSYGYTF. The full variable domain, rest sourced from reference TRBV5-6 and TRBJ1-2, is DAGVTQSPTHLIKTRGQQVTLRCSPKSGHDTVSWYQQALGQGPQFIFQYYEEEERQRGNFPDRFSGHQFPNYSSELNVNALLLGDSALYLCASSGSYGYTFGSGTRLTVV.

This clone was seen once. The chain employs TRBV3-1 (or the pseudogene TRBV3-2) and TRBJ2-7; 7 positions agree with TRBD1. J gave up 2 bases and V 2 bases, and 9 bases lay outside the gene matches. Per germline, CDR1 LGHDT and CDR2 YNNKEL (reference sequence). The CDR3 covers 16 residues. Here the CDR3 DNA reads TGTGCCAGCAGCCAACAAACGGACAGGCCTACCTACGAGCAGTACTTC. It is translated as CASSQQTDRPTYEQYF.

This clone was detected only a few times. The V and J genes are TRBV6-6 and TRBJ2-2; TRBD1 matches 9 bases. The CDR3 is 17 residues long. With V trimmed by 5 bases and J by 1 base, 8 bases remained unmatched. The germline V gene has CDR1 MNHNY and CDR2 SVGAGI (reference sequence). This CDR3 reads CASSRPKTGGNTGELFF. CDR3 nucleotide sequence: TGTGCCAGCAGTCGCCCAAAGACAGGGGGGAACACCGGGGAGCTGTTTTTT.

The rearrangement links TRBV5-8 to TRBJ1-5; D perhaps matches TRBD1 (6 bases). The length of the CDR3 is 15 residues. V was pared by 4 bases and J by 5 bases, with 16 bases between. Per the germline V gene, CDR1 is SGHTS and CDR2 is YDEGEE. The CDR3 protein is CASSRGQREDQPQHF. The CDR3 nucleotides read TGTGCCAGCAGCCGGGGACAAAGGGAAGATCAGCCCCAGCATTTT.

This clone has just a few counts. The CDR3 coding sequence is TGTGCCAGCAGCTTAGTTACAAACAGCGAAAAACTGTTTTTT. Amino acid sequence: CASSLVTNSEKLFF. The chain uses TRBV11-3 and TRBJ1-4; D gene ambiguous. Germline V gene data show CDR1 as SGHNT and CDR2 as YENEEA. The CDR3 length is 14 residues. V lost 1 base, J lost 8 bases, and 11 bases lay in between.

The chain has TRBV12-3 or TRBV12-4 and TRBJ1-1; D unclear. Trimming cost V 5 bases and J 4 bases, with 11 bases left between them. This CDR3 is 13 amino acids long. The CDR3 coding sequence is TGTGCCAGCAGTCGGGTTCCCGGCACTGAAGCTTTCTTT. It translates to CASSRVPGTEAFF.

This chain uses TRBV6-5 with TRBJ2-5; 10 nucleotides line up with TRBD2. The germline CDR1 and CDR2 sequences are MNHEY and SVGAGI. This CDR3 has 16 amino acids. Trimming took 3 bases from V and 7 from J; bases not matched to a gene: 11. Here the CDR3 reads CASSYASSGRGGTQYF. The DNA for the CDR3 is TGTGCCAGCAGTTATGCTTCTAGCGGGAGAGGCGGGACCCAGTACTTC.

V gene TRBV19 combines with J gene TRBJ1-2; possible D gene TRBD1, 6 bases. CDR3 length equals 14 residues. CDR1 LNHDA and CDR2 SQIVND come from the germline V gene (reference sequence). V lost 6 bases and J lost 4, with 15 bases in between. CDR3 DNA sequence: TGTGCCAGTAGCCCACAGGGTATAACCTATGGCTACACCTTC. Residues: CASSPQGITYGYTF.

The rearrangement joins TRBV2 to TRBJ2-7; D is uncertain. CDR1 and CDR2 from the germline V gene are SNHLY and FYNNEI. The V end lost 1 base, the J end lost 6 bases, and 7 bases lay between the germline ends. This CDR3 is built from 12 residues. Written as DNA, the CDR3 is TGTGCCAGCAGTGAAGGACATAGCGAGCAGTACTTC. Translated: CASSEGHSEQYF.

This chain joins TRBV4-3 and TRBJ1-2; D is unclear. The CDR3 sequence is 15 residues long. The V and J ends lost 5 bases and 4 bases respectively, with 17 bases between them. CDR1 is LGHNA, CDR2 YSLEER, per germline. The CDR3 region has the DNA TGCGCCAGCAGCAGAGGGCCTGAAGAGAGCTATGGCTACACCTTC. Protein: CASSRGPEESYGYTF.

As regards this clone: A read error may account for a junction end that differs from germline. The chain employs TRBV7-9 and TRBJ1-1; TRBD1 matches at 7 bases. Per the germline V gene, CDR1 is SEHNR and CDR2 is FQNEAQ (reference sequence). This CDR3 has 12 amino acids. The CDR3 reads CASRLGGEEAFF. The CDR3 DNA sequence: TGTGCCAGCAGGTTAGGGGGCGAGGAAGCTTTCTTT.

V usage is TRBV3-1 (or the pseudogene TRBV3-2) and J usage is TRBJ2-7, with 8 bases fitting TRBD2. Looked up from germline, CDR1 is LGHDT and CDR2 is YNNKEL (reference sequence). The CDR3 length is 15 residues. V shed 0 bases and J 5 bases; nucleotides not matched to a gene: 6. CDR3 protein: CASSQEGGTRHEQYF. CDR3 in DNA: TGTGCCAGCAGCCAAGAAGGCGGGACTAGGCACGAGCAGTACTTC.

V is TRBV25-1 and J is TRBJ1-1; perhaps TRBD1 as D (6 bases). Germline V CDR1 and CDR2: MGHDK, SYGVNS. The CDR3 has 12 residues. V gave up 5 bases and J gave up 6 bases, with 10 bases separating them. The CDR3 nucleotides are TGTGCCAGCAGTCAGGGGCGGGCTGAAGCTTTCTTT. Translation: CASSQGRAEAFF.